The 11 T cell receptor beta chains presented below share a single source sample, sequenced in a study of blood T cell repertoires in COVID-19. Some clones are missing from TCRdb's copy, which holds only in-frame ones; the method was immunoSEQ multiplex PCR. The sample shows 250,000 to 400,000 clones, approximately 87% of them seen only once. Sequenced material: peripheral blood. These receptors came from a woman aged 25 to 39 with COVID-19, enrolled during active disease.

This clone was found once. The CDR3 nucleotides read TGTGCTAGTGGTGTTCAACTTAACACCGGGGAGCTGTTTTTT. This gives the protein CASGVQLNTGELFF. The chain couples TRBV12-5 to TRBJ2-2; unclear D gene. V gave up 5 bases and J gave up 2 bases, with 9 bases separating them. This CDR3 spans 14 amino acids. Germline assignment: CDR1 LGHNT and CDR2 FRNRAP. The whole variable domain, filled in from reference TRBV12-5 and TRBJ2-2, reads DARVTQTPRHKVTEMGQEVTMRCQPILGHNTVFWYRQTMMQGLELLAYFRNRAPLDDSGMPKDRFSAEMPDATLATLKIQPSEPRDSAVYFCASGVQLNTGELFFGEGSRLTVL.

On this clone itself: This same CDR3 is encoded by further DNA sequences in the sample. J is TRBJ2-1 and V is TRBV19; the D is unclear. Germline CDR1 and CDR2: LNHDA and SQIVND (reference sequence). Trimming removed 3 bases at V and 6 bases at J, with 12 bases between. The CDR3 covers 14 residues. In DNA form, the CDR3 reads TGTGCCAGTAGTATCGCATCGGGTTCCAATGAGCAGTTCTTC. Protein: CASSIASGSNEQFF.

The chain uses TRBV18 and TRBJ1-2; tentatively, D is TRBD1 (6 bases). Germline CDR1 KGHSH, CDR2 LQKENI. V gave up 6 bases and J gave up 2 bases, with 13 bases separating them. The CDR3 spans 14 residues. CDR3 loop: CASSLNRENYGYTF. The CDR3 DNA reads as TGTGCCAGCTCCCTGAACAGGGAGAACTATGGCTACACCTTC.

The genes are TRBV5-1 and TRBJ2-5; a weak D match, TRBD2 (6 bases). The CDR3 runs to 12 residues. V lost 7 bases to trimming and J lost 0 bases, with 7 bases between them. The germline CDR1 and CDR2 sequences are SGHRS and YFSETQ. CDR3 residues: CASQRDQETQYF. CDR3 sequence (DNA): TGCGCCAGCCAGCGGGACCAAGAGACCCAGTACTTC.

This chain connects TRBV27 to TRBJ2-1, with 7 nucleotides matching TRBD1. This CDR3 has 14 residues. Germline V gene data show CDR1 as MNHEY and CDR2 as SMNVEV (reference sequence). The trim removed 8 bases at V and 4 bases at J, leaving 8 bases unmatched. The CDR3 sequence is CASRLGTAYNEQFF. For the CDR3, the DNA is TGTGCCAGCCGGTTGGGGACAGCTTACAATGAGCAGTTCTTC.

The rearrangement uses TRBV7-8 and TRBJ1-4; 9 bases match TRBD1. CDR3 length: 14 amino acids. CDR1 is SGHVS, CDR2 FQNEAQ, per germline. V dropped 5 bases and J dropped 6; count of bases not matched to a gene: 4. CDR3: CASSHDRGDEKLFF. The CDR3 DNA is TGTGCCAGCAGCCATGACAGGGGGGATGAAAAACTGTTTTTT.

The chain couples TRBV28 to TRBJ1-6; TRBD1 aligns across 7 bases. The germline gives CDR1 MDHEN, CDR2 SYDVKM. CDR3 length: 14 amino acids. The V gene end was trimmed by 3 bases and the J gene end by 5 bases; junction bases not matched to a gene: 1. CDR3 nucleotides: TGTGCCAGCAGTTTGGGACAGAATAATTCACCCCTCCACTTT. Translation: CASSLGQNNSPLHF.

J is TRBJ2-1 and V is TRBV10-3; 8 nucleotides align to TRBD2. The V gene end was trimmed by 3 bases and the J gene end by 2 bases; junction bases not matched to a gene: 3. Per the germline V gene, CDR1 is ENHRY and CDR2 is SYGVKD. The CDR3 is 15 residues long. The CDR3 sequence: CAISERAGAYNEQFF. In DNA form, the CDR3 reads TGTGCCATCAGTGAAAGAGCGGGAGCCTACAATGAGCAGTTCTTC.

The rearrangement links TRBV9 to TRBJ2-7; a weak D match, TRBD2 (6 bases). The CDR3 runs to 14 residues. The germline CDR1 and CDR2 sequences are SGDLS and YYNGEE. With 3 bases removed from V and 4 bases from J, the gap between germline ends came to 14 bases. The CDR3 reads CASSATTSRYEQYF. CDR3 in DNA: TGTGCCAGCAGCGCCACAACTAGCCGATACGAGCAGTACTTC.

The genes are TRBV9 and TRBJ1-3, with D possibly being TRBD1 (5 bases). The ends were cut back, 0 bases at V and 1 base at J, with 11 bases in the middle. Per germline, CDR1 SGDLS and CDR2 YYNGEE. The CDR3 has 16 amino acids. The CDR3 region is CASSVEAGWSGNTIYF. CDR3 nucleotides: TGTGCCAGCAGCGTAGAAGCAGGGTGGTCTGGAAACACCATATATTTT.

The CDR3 sequence is CAWSAGQGANYGYTF. CDR3 bases: TGTGCCTGGAGTGCCGGACAGGGGGCTAACTATGGCTACACCTTC. The V and J genes are TRBV30 and TRBJ1-2; 10 nucleotides align to TRBD1. In germline, CDR1 is GTSNPN, CDR2 SVGIG (reference sequence). With V trimmed by 1 base and J by 0 bases, 2 bases remained unmatched. The CDR3 has 15 amino acids.